This T cell receptor (beta chain) was sequenced during a study of CD8 T cells in ankylosing spondylitis. TCRdb used MiXCR to reprocess the 5' RACE reads, holding one entry per CDR3 protein. The sample lists about 240,000 distinct CDR3 sequences; less than 10% were seen once. This clonotype was counted at least ten times. Antigen specificity is unknown. From germline, CDR1 is SEHNR and CDR2 FQNEAQ (reference sequence). The J segment lost 3 bases and the V segment lost 3 bases, leaving 5 bases of the junction unmatched. CDR3 length: 16 amino acids. Overall study findings and caveats: Disease-linked clones reportedly concentrated significantly in matched ankylosing spondylitis synovial fluid.

The rearrangement links TRBV7-9 to TRBJ2-1; 10 bases agree with TRBD1. The receptor was isolated from a male donor with ankylosing spondylitis or in good health (not recorded which). Sequenced material: blood, either unsorted or a sorted T cell fraction (not recorded which). CDR3 coding DNA: TGTGCCAGCAGCTTGGGACAGGGGACGGTCTACAATGAGCAGTTCTTC. Protein: CASSLGQGTVYNEQFF.